This T cell receptor (beta chain) was observed in a study of radiotherapy plus CTLA-4 blockade in lung cancer. General study findings and limits: Following radiotherapy plus ipilimumab, tumor-derived TCR clones expanded in the blood.

Clones were read by immunoSEQ multiplex PCR, and TCRdb kept only the in-frame ones, dropping some. There are about 12,000 clones in the sample; about 88% occur only once, and approximately 30% lies in the top ten. This clone is classed as large. The antigen remains undetermined. The CDR3 runs 15 residues. Germline CDR1 reads LNHDA; CDR2 reads SQIVND (reference sequence). V gave up 5 bases and J gave up 3 bases; unmatched junction bases: 6. Here the sequenced sample was peripheral blood, taken from a patient treated with radiotherapy plus ipilimumab. The V and J genes are TRBV19 and TRBJ1-1; 10 bases line up with TRBD1. The sequence came from a human donor with non-small cell lung cancer that progressed on radiotherapy plus ipilimumab. CDR3 nucleotide sequence: TGTGCCAGTAGTTGGCCGGGACAGGGGCACACTGAAGCTTTCTTT. Translating it yields CASSWPGQGHTEAFF.